The 10 T cell receptor beta chains presented below share a single source sample, sequenced in a study of cytomegalovirus exposure and HLA in healthy donors. PCR was performed using 60 Vbeta and 13 Jbeta primers. Here immunoSEQ multiplex PCR was the method, and the copy in TCRdb shows in-frame clones only, minus some. The table has 95,000 to 100,000 clones, over 65% seen once. Material: PBMCs. Every receptor here comes from a male donor in good health and CMV-seronegative.

The chain links TRBV11-2 to TRBJ2-5; maybe TRBD1 (6 bases). V was pared by 4 bases and J by 1 base, with 13 bases between. Looked up from germline, CDR1 is SGHAT and CDR2 is FQNNGV. This CDR3 spans 15 amino acids. The CDR3 bases are TGTGCCAGCAGCTCCCATGCAGGGGCCCAAGAGACCCAGTACTTC. Its translation is CASSSHAGAQETQYF.

This clone was seen just once. This chain uses TRBV5-6 with TRBJ2-7, with a weak D call TRBD2 (6 bases). The CDR3 contains 13 residues. Germline CDR1 SGHDT, CDR2 YYEEEE. The V end lost 2 bases, the J end lost 3 bases, and 9 bases lay between the germline ends. The CDR3 bases are TGTGCCAGCAGCTTTGGGAGGAACTACGAGCAGTACTTC. It yields the protein CASSFGRNYEQYF.

The chain employs TRBV5-4 and TRBJ2-6; 7 bases line up with TRBD2. Unmatched junction bases numbered 2, after V lost 1 base and J lost 4 bases. Germline V gene sequence: CDR1 SGHNT, CDR2 YYREEE (reference sequence). The CDR3 is 15 residues long. The CDR3 DNA reads as TGTGCCAGCAGCTTGAGCGGGGCCGGGGCCAACGTCCTGACTTTC. It translates to CASSLSGAGANVLTF.

This chain connects TRBV19 to TRBJ2-5; D is ambiguous. Trimming left V 6 bases short and J 0 bases short, with 8 bases between. Germline values: CDR1 LNHDA, CDR2 SQIVND (reference sequence). The CDR3 has 13 amino acids. The CDR3 DNA follows: TGTGCCAGTAGACACTATAACCAAGAGACCCAGTACTTC. It yields the protein CASRHYNQETQYF.

The V gene is TRBV10-3, the J gene TRBJ2-1; D is uncertain. CDR3 length: 16 amino acids. The germline V gene has CDR1 ENHRY and CDR2 SYGVKD. Trimming took 8 bases from V and 9 from J, leaving 26 bases between them. CDR3 in DNA: TGTGCCATCGGATATGGATTAGGTCCCTCTCGGGTTGAGCAGTTCTTC. Protein product: CAIGYGLGPSRVEQFF.

V is TRBV30 and J is TRBJ1-6; 7 bases are a match to TRBD1. Trimming at V came to 2 bases and at J to 0 bases, leaving 7 bases not matched to a gene. The V gene's germline CDR1 is GTSNPN and CDR2 SVGIG (reference sequence). The CDR3 has 17 residues. For the CDR3, the DNA is TGTGCCTGGAGTTGGGGACAGCCAAGCTCCTATAATTCACCCCTCCACTTT. As protein: CAWSWGQPSSYNSPLHF.

The gene calls are TRBV5-5 and TRBJ2-5; D gene unclear. Germline values: CDR1 SGHKS, CDR2 YYEKEE (reference sequence). The CDR3 has 13 residues. Trimming left V 4 bases short and J 5 bases short, with 12 bases between. The CDR3 protein is CASSPIPPETQYF. The CDR3 DNA follows: TGTGCCAGCAGCCCCATCCCCCCCGAGACCCAGTACTTC. The full variable domain, in which reference TRBV5-5 and TRBJ2-5 provide the parts outside the CDR3, is DAGVTQSPTHLIKTRGQQVTLRCSPISGHKSVSWYQQVLGQGPQFIFQYYEKEERGRGNFPDRFSARQFPNYSSELNVNALLLGDSALYLCASSPIPPETQYFGPGTRLLVL.

This clone was recorded at least ten times. The rearrangement uses TRBV5-1 and TRBJ1-1; the match to TRBD1 covers 7 bases. Trimming took 6 bases from V and 6 from J; bases not matched to a gene: 11. Germline CDR1 reads SGHRS; CDR2 reads YFSETQ. This CDR3 comprises 14 residues. CDR3 DNA sequence: TGCGCCAGCACACAGACGGGCAGGGGGTCTGAAGCTTTCTTT. Translation gives CASTQTGRGSEAFF.

This sequence joins TRBV19 and TRBJ1-5; D gene ambiguous. CDR1 is LNHDA, CDR2 SQIVND, per germline (reference sequence). The CDR3 runs 13 residues. V lost 4 bases and J 5 bases, leaving 9 bases between the germline ends. The CDR3 reads CASSRSGDQPQHF. CDR3 DNA sequence: TGTGCCAGTAGTAGGTCTGGAGATCAGCCCCAGCATTTT.

The CDR3 is CASSSGGANTGELFF. In DNA, the CDR3 is TGCGCCAGCAGCTCCGGGGGAGCGAACACCGGGGAGCTGTTTTTT. The V gene is TRBV10-1, the J gene TRBJ2-2, with D possibly matching TRBD2 (6 bases). The CDR3 has 15 amino acids. Per germline, CDR1 WNHNN and CDR2 SYGVQD (reference sequence). The V end was cut by 6 bases, the J end by 0 bases, with 11 bases between.